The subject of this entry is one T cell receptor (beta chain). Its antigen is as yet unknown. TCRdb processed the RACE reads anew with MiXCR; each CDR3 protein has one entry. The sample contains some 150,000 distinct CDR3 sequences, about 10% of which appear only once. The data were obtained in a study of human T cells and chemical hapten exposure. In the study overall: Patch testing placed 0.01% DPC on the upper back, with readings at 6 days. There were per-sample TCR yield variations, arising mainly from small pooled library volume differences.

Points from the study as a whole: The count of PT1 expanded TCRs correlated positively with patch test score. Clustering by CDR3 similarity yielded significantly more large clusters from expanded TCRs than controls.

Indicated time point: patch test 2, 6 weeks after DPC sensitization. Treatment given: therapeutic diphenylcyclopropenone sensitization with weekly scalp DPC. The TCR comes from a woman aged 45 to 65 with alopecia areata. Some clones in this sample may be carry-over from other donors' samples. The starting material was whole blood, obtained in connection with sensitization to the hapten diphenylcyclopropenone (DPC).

The CDR3 here is CASSPEGTSGVNEQFF. The CDR3 DNA reads as TGTGCCAGCAGCCCAGAGGGGACTAGCGGGGTCAATGAGCAGTTCTTC. This chain connects TRBV7-2 to TRBJ2-1, with 13 bases aligning to TRBD2. The CDR3 runs to 16 residues. CDR1 and CDR2 from the germline V gene are SGHTA and FQGNSA. The V and J ends lost 5 bases and 6 bases, in that order; junction bases with no gene match: 7.